These 21 T cell receptor beta chains came from one sample sequenced in a study of OX40 agonist ivuxolimab in advanced cancers. The protocol was immunoSEQ multiplex PCR, while the TCRdb copy is restricted to in-frame clones and leaves out a portion. The top ten clones hold roughly 50% of a sample with under 25,000 clones, about 83% of them seen once. The source material was CD4+ or CD8+ T cells sorted from blood, sampled in a trial of the OX40 agonist ivuxolimab. Source of these receptors: an adult with an advanced solid tumor such as melanoma, head and neck, liver or kidney cancer.

The CDR3, as DNA: TGTGCCAGCAGTGCGGGACTAGCGGGGGCCCCGCGGCTCTACGAGCAGTACTTC. Its translation: CASSAGLAGAPRLYEQYF. The V and J genes are TRBV27 and TRBJ2-7, with 14 positions matching TRBD2. The CDR3 runs 18 residues. With V trimmed by 5 bases and J by 3 bases, 12 bases remained unmatched. CDR1 is MNHEY, CDR2 SMNVEV, per germline (reference sequence).

The J gene is TRBJ2-5, the V gene TRBV6-1; the D gene is possibly TRBD2 (5 bases). V shed 2 bases and J shed 5 bases, with 21 bases lying between them. CDR3 length: 17 amino acids. Germline V lookup: CDR1 MNHNS, CDR2 SASEGT. The DNA of the CDR3 is TGTGCCAGCAGTGAAAGAAGCCTAGCCTCCTTGCGGGAGACCCAGTACTTC. Amino acid sequence: CASSERSLASLRETQYF.

This chain uses TRBV7-9 with TRBJ1-5; tentative D call: TRBD1 (5 bases). The CDR3 spans 19 residues. Germline CDR1 reads SEHNR; CDR2 reads FQNEAQ (reference sequence). V gave up 1 base and J gave up 6 bases, with 25 bases separating them. CDR3 sequence reads: CASSLDRGPRREAGQPQHF. CDR3 coding DNA: TGTGCCAGCAGCTTAGATCGGGGACCCAGGAGAGAGGCCGGTCAGCCCCAGCATTTT.

The chain joins TRBV11-1 to TRBJ2-2; the match to TRBD2 covers 7 bases. V was clipped by 5 bases and J by 4 bases; unmatched bases: 10. CDR1 SGHAT and CDR2 FQDESV come from the germline V gene (reference sequence). CDR3 length: 16 residues. CDR3 sequence reads: CASSPGGGAITGELFF. The DNA for the CDR3 is TGTGCCAGCAGCCCCGGGGGAGGGGCCATCACCGGGGAGCTGTTTTTT. The full variable domain, its missing parts supplied by reference TRBV11-1 and TRBJ2-2, is EAEVAQSPRYKITEKSQAVAFWCDPISGHATLYWYRQILGQGPELLVQFQDESVVDDSQLPKDRFSAERLKGVDSTLKIQPAELGDSAMYLCASSPGGGAITGELFFGEGSRLTVL.

DNA of the CDR3: TGTGCCAGCAGTGGTGCCACAGGAGGGACCTCTACCTACGAGCAGTACTTC. This translates into CASSGATGGTSTYEQYF. The chain uses TRBV6-1 and TRBJ2-7; tentative D call: TRBD2 (6 bases). The V end was cut by 4 bases, the J end by 2 bases, with 21 bases between. From germline, CDR1 is MNHNS and CDR2 SASEGT. The CDR3 is 17 residues long.

This sequence joins TRBV21-1 and TRBJ2-3; whether TRBD2, the table's D call, matches the DNA was not checked. TRBV21-1 is a pseudogene locus. The CDR3 consists of 15 residues. The CDR3 loop reads CASSKNPIVYDTQYF. CDR3 in DNA: TGTGCCAGCAGCAAGAACCCAATAGTCTATGATACGCAGTATTTT.

This clone was detected many times. The rearrangement links TRBV7-3 to TRBJ2-2; TRBD2 agrees at 8 bases. Germline V gene data show CDR1 as SGHTA and CDR2 as FQGTGA. Trimming removed 2 bases from V and 4 bases from J; junction bases left unmatched: 12. The length of the CDR3 is 18 residues. CDR3 residues: CASSLAPAGGPSTGELFF. Written as DNA, the CDR3 is TGTGCCAGCAGCTTAGCTCCGGCGGGGGGCCCTAGCACCGGGGAGCTGTTTTTT.

J is TRBJ1-2 and V is TRBV20-1, with unresolved D. CDR1 DFQATT and CDR2 SNEGSKA come from the germline V gene (reference sequence). The CDR3 is 11 amino acids. With 3 bases removed from V and 8 bases from J, the gap between germline ends came to 10 bases. The CDR3: CSASRVGGYTF. The CDR3 DNA follows: TGCAGTGCTAGTCGGGTTGGCGGCTACACCTTC.

J is TRBJ1-3 and V is TRBV28, with D hard to call. V gave up 5 bases and J gave up 0 bases, with 5 bases separating them. CDR3 length: 13 amino acids. Germline V CDR1 and CDR2: MDHEN, SYDVKM. The CDR3 nucleotides are TGTGCCAGCAGTCGCCACTCTGGAAACACCATATATTTT. Protein sequence: CASSRHSGNTIYF.

V usage is TRBV13 and J usage is TRBJ2-7, with TRBD2 matching over 7 bases. Trimming at V came to 4 bases and at J to 4 bases, leaving 1 base not matched to a gene. The CDR3 contains 12 residues. Germline CDR1 is PRHDT and CDR2 is FYEKMQ (reference sequence). CDR3 sequence reads: CASSSGGYEQYF. The CDR3 DNA sequence: TGTGCCAGCAGCTCCGGGGGGTACGAGCAGTACTTC. Combining the CDR3 with reference TRBV13 and TRBJ2-7 gives the whole variable domain AAGVIQSPRHLIKEKRETATLKCYPIPRHDTVYWYQQGPGQDPQFLISFYEKMQSDKGSIPDRFSAQQFSDYHSELNMSSLELGDSALYFCASSSGGYEQYFGPGTRLTVT.

The rearrangement uses TRBV11-2 and TRBJ2-7, with 10 bases identical to TRBD1. The junction had 9 bases not matched to a gene; V was cut back by 4 bases and J by 0 bases. Looked up from germline, CDR1 is SGHAT and CDR2 is FQNNGV. This CDR3 comprises 17 residues. The CDR3 loop is CASSSHPGQGSSYEQYF. In nucleotides, the CDR3 is TGTGCCAGCAGCTCACACCCGGGACAGGGGAGCTCCTACGAGCAGTACTTC. Based on the CDR3 plus reference TRBV11-2 and TRBJ2-7, the full variable domain is EAGVAQSPRYKIIEKRQSVAFWCNPISGHATLYWYQQILGQGPKLLIQFQNNGVVDDSQLPKDRFSAERLKGVDSTLKIQPAKLEDSAVYLCASSSHPGQGSSYEQYFGPGTRLTVT.

This chain joins TRBV5-1 and TRBJ1-6; D possibly corresponds to TRBD1 (6 bases). The CDR3 consists of 15 residues. Trimming stripped 0 bases from V and 14 bases from J, with 18 bases between. Germline V gene data show CDR1 as SGHRS and CDR2 as YFSETQ. Here the CDR3 reads CASSLEGSGRGALHF. CDR3 DNA sequence: TGCGCCAGCAGCTTGGAAGGCAGCGGGAGGGGGGCCCTCCACTTT.

The V and J genes are TRBV6-6 and TRBJ2-7, with D perhaps matching TRBD1 (5 bases). This CDR3 is built from 15 residues. Trimming stripped 0 bases from V and 9 bases from J, with 18 bases between. Germline CDR1 reads MNHNY; CDR2 reads SVGAGI (reference sequence). CDR3 region: CASSYSSETADGQYF. The CDR3 nucleotides are TGTGCCAGCAGTTACTCGAGTGAGACAGCCGACGGGCAGTACTTC.

This chain links TRBV6-6 with TRBJ2-3; 11 bases map to TRBD2. CDR3 length: 15 amino acids. Germline V CDR1 and CDR2: MNHNY, SVGAGI (reference sequence). V lost 7 bases to trimming and J lost 2 bases; unmatched junction nucleotides: 5. CDR3 sequence reads: CASTGTSGYTDTQYF. CDR3 nucleotide sequence: TGTGCCAGCACCGGGACTAGCGGTTACACAGATACGCAGTATTTT.

CDR3 coding DNA: TGTGCCAGCAGGATGAATGAAAAACTGTTTTTT. Its protein is CASRMNEKLFF. This chain uses TRBV6-5 with TRBJ1-4; D unclear. Germline assignment: CDR1 MNHEY and CDR2 SVGAGI. CDR3 length: 11 amino acids. Trimming removed 6 bases at V and 5 bases at J, with 4 bases between.

The chain has TRBV19 and TRBJ1-5, with TRBD1 as a possible D gene (6 bases). There are 14 residues in the CDR3. The germline V gene has CDR1 LNHDA and CDR2 SQIVND (reference sequence). V lost 7 bases to trimming and J lost 3 bases, with 13 bases between them. The CDR3 loop reads CASTSGVFNQPQHF. The CDR3 DNA follows: TGTGCCAGTACTTCAGGGGTCTTCAATCAGCCCCAGCATTTT.

This clone showed up just once. The V gene is TRBV28, the J gene TRBJ2-7, with D perhaps matching TRBD1 (6 bases). CDR3 length equals 17 residues. Between the trimmed V and J ends, which lost 2 bases and 0 bases, there was a span of 17 bases. Per the germline V gene, CDR1 is MDHEN and CDR2 is SYDVKM. In nucleotides, the CDR3 is TGTGCCAGCAGTTTACCCGGCCGGACAGCCATCTCCTACGAGCAGTACTTC. Its translation: CASSLPGRTAISYEQYF.

J is TRBJ2-1 and V is TRBV7-8; D is possibly TRBD1 (6 bases). This CDR3 region has 15 residues. The germline V and J ends were trimmed by 0 bases and 2 bases, with 8 bases remaining between them. The germline gives CDR1 SGHVS, CDR2 FQNEAQ. In nucleotides, the CDR3 is TGTGCCAGCAGCTTAGCCAGGGGCCCCTACAATGAGCAGTTCTTC. Its translation: CASSLARGPYNEQFF.

This clone was observed a single time. The chain carries TRBV11-2 and TRBJ2-5; D is possibly TRBD2 (5 bases). Between the trimmed V and J ends, which lost 3 bases and 5 bases, there was a span of 19 bases. The germline V gene has CDR1 SGHAT and CDR2 FQNNGV. CDR3 length: 16 residues. The CDR3 DNA reads TGTGCCAGCAGCTTGGGCGGGTCATGGTCTGGCGAGACCCAGTACTTC. As protein: CASSLGGSWSGETQYF.

This clone has a handful of counts. The V call is TRBV21-1, the J call TRBJ1-1. TRBV21-1 counts as a pseudogene. The CDR3 runs to 15 residues. Here the CDR3 DNA reads TGTGCCAGCAGCCCTCAGGACGGAAGGAACACTGAAGCTTTCTTT. Protein: CASSPQDGRNTEAFF.

This sequence joins TRBV27 and TRBJ1-1; 7 bases fit TRBD1. CDR3 length: 13 amino acids. Germline CDR1 is MNHEY and CDR2 is SMNVEV (reference sequence). V shed 6 bases, J shed 2 bases, and the junction held 3 bases outside the gene matches. The CDR3 spells CASRQGFNTEAFF. The DNA of the CDR3 is TGTGCCAGCAGACAGGGGTTCAACACTGAAGCTTTCTTT.